This TCR beta chain was identified during a study of cytomegalovirus exposure and HLA in healthy donors. As for the study in general: Of the donors genotyped, approximately 400 in all, 75% to 85% fell in the Caucasian-associated ancestry cluster.

It was with 60 Vbeta and 13 Jbeta primers that the PCR ran. This table comes from immunoSEQ multiplex PCR, and its TCRdb copy is limited to in-frame clones, with some not included. This repertoire shows about 150,000 clones, approximately 80% found once; its top ten account for about 4.9%. CDR1 is SNHLY and CDR2 is FYNNEI in the germline V gene. The CDR3 runs to 16 residues. Trimming took 7 bases from V and 5 from J, leaving 23 bases between them. Study-wide findings and caveats: As immune exposure information, only CMV serostatus was available. Analyses of presence and absence presupposed an approximately uniform sequencing depth across donors. Some V segments, including TRBV6-2 and TRBV6-3, were excluded as indistinguishable.

The sample holds one count of this clone. Its antigen is unknown. This clonotype originated in a man aged 18 to 29 in good health and CMV-seronegative. What was sequenced was PBMCs. The V and J genes are TRBV2 and TRBJ1-1; D is undetermined. CDR3 sequence reads: CASKPPGSGIRTEAFF. Here the CDR3 DNA reads TGTGCCAGCAAACCCCCGGGGTCGGGGATAAGAACTGAAGCTTTCTTT.